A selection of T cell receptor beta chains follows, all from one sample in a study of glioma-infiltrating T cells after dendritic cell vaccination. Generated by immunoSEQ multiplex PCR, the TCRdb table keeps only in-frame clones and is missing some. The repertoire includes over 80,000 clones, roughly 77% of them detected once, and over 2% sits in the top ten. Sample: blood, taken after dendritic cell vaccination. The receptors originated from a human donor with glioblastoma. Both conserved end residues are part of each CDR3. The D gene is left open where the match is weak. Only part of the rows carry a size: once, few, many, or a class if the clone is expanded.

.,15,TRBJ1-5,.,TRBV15,CATSTPEGSNQPQHF,TGTGCCACCAGCACCCCGGAGGGTAGCAATCAGCCCCAGCATTTT
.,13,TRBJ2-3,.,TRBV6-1,CASMLGGADTQYF,TGTGCCAGCATGTTAGGAGGAGCAGATACGCAGTATTTT
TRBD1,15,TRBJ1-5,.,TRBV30,CAWRDRGGSNQPQHF,TGTGCCTGGCGGGACAGGGGGGGATCGAATCAGCCCCAGCATTTT
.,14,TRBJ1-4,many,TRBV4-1,CASRLTGGNEKLFF,TGCGCCAGCAGGTTGACAGGCGGAAATGAAAAACTGTTTTTT
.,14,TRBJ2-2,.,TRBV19,CASTLKGSGGELFF,TGTGCCAGTACTTTGAAGGGGTCGGGCGGGGAGCTGTTTTTT
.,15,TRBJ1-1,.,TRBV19,CASSIDSRARAEAFF,TGTGCCAGTAGTATAGATTCCAGGGCGCGAGCTGAAGCTTTCTTT
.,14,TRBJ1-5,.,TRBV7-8,CASSGTQGNQPQHF,TGTGCCAGCAGCGGTACCCAGGGCAATCAGCCCCAGCATTTT
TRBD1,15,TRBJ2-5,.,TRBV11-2,CASRLTTGTGETQYF,TGTGCCAGCAGATTAACGACAGGGACCGGCGAGACCCAGTACTTC
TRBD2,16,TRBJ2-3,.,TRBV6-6,CASRKRTSGFTDTQYF,TGTGCCAGCAGGAAACGGACTAGCGGGTTCACAGATACGCAGTATTTT
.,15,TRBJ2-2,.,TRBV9,CASTKDGGPGGELFF,TGTGCCAGCACCAAAGACGGGGGGCCCGGCGGGGAGCTGTTTTTT
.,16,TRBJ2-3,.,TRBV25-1,CASSEYSPRGTDTQYF,TGTGCCAGCAGTGAATATAGTCCGAGGGGCACAGATACGCAGTATTTT
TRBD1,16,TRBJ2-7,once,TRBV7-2,CASSLYGDRNSYEQYF,TGTGCCAGCAGCTTATATGGGGACAGGAACTCCTACGAGCAGTACTTC
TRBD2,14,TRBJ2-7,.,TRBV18,CASSPGLADYEQYF,TGTGCCAGCTCACCCGGACTAGCGGACTACGAGCAGTACTTC
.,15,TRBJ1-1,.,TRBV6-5,CASSYSQGRGTEAFF,TGTGCCAGCAGTTACTCCCAGGGTCGCGGCACTGAAGCTTTCTTT
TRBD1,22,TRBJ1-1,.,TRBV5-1,CASSSTTLGQGAVVALNTEAFF,TGCGCCAGCAGCTCTACCACCCTAGGACAGGGGGCCGTCGTGGCGTTGAACACTGAAGCTTTCTTT
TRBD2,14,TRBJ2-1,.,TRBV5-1,CASSLVGGTGEQFF,TGCGCCAGCAGCTTGGTGGGAGGGACGGGAGAGCAGTTCTTC
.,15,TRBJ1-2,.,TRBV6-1,CASSENGQYPYGYTF,TGTGCCAGCAGTGAAAATGGACAGTACCCCTATGGCTACACCTTC
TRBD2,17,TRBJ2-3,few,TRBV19,CASRPPLGRGTTDTQYF,TGTGCCAGTAGACCCCCCTTGGGGCGGGGGACCACAGATACGCAGTATTTT
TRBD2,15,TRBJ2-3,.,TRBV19,CASSWGLAGTDTQYF,TGTGCCAGTAGTTGGGGACTAGCGGGGACAGATACGCAGTATTTT
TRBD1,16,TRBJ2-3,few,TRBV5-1,CASSPGQAPLTDTQYF,TGCGCCAGCAGCCCCGGACAGGCCCCTCTCACAGATACGCAGTATTTT
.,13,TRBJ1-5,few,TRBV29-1,CSVSTGSNQPQHF,TGCAGCGTAAGTACCGGGTCCAATCAGCCCCAGCATTTT
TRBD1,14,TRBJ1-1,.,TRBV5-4,CASSLGQANTEAFF,TGTGCCAGCAGCTTAGGACAGGCGAACACTGAAGCTTTCTTT
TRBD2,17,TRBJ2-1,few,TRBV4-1,CASSQEIASGTNNEQFF,TGCGCCAGCAGCCAAGAGATCGCTAGCGGGACTAACAATGAGCAGTTCTTC